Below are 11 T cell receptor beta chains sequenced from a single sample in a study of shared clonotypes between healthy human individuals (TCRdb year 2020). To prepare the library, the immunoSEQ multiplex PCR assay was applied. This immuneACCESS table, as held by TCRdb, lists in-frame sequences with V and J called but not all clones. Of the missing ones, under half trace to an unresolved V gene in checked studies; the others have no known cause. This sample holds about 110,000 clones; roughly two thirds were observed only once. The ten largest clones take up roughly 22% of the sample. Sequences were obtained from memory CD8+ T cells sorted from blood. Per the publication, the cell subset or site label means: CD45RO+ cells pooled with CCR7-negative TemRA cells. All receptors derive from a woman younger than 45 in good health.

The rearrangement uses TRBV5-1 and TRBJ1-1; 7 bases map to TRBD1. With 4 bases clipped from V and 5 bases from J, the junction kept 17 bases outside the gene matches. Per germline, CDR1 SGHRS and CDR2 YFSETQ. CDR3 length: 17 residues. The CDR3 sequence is CASSPNRVGQAPTEAFF. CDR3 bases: TGCGCCAGCAGCCCTAATAGGGTCGGACAGGCGCCTACTGAAGCTTTCTTT.

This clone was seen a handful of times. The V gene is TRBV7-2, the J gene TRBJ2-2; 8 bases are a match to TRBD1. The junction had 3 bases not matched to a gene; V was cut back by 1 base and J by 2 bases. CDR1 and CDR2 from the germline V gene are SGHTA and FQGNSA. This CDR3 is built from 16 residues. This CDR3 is CASSLGGQANTGELFF. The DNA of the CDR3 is TGTGCCAGCAGCTTAGGGGGACAGGCTAACACCGGGGAGCTGTTTTTT.

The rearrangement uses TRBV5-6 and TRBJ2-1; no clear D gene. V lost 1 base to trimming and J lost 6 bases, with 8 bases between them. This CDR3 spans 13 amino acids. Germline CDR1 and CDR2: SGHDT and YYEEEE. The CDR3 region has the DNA TGTGCCAGCAGCTTGAGTCCCAGCAATGAGCAGTTCTTC. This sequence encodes CASSLSPSNEQFF.

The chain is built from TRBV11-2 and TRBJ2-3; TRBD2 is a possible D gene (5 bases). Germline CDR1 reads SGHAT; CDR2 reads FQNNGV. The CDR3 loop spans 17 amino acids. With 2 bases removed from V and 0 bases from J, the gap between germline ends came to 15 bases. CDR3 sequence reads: CASSLKRRMASTDTQYF. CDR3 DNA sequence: TGTGCCAGCAGCTTAAAAAGGAGGATGGCTAGCACAGATACGCAGTATTTT.

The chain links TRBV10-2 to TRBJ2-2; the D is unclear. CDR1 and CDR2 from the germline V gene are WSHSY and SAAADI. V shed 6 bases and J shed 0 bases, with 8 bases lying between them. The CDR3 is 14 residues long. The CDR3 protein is CASSRRPNTGELFF. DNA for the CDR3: TGCGCCAGCAGCCGGCGGCCGAACACCGGGGAGCTGTTTTTT.

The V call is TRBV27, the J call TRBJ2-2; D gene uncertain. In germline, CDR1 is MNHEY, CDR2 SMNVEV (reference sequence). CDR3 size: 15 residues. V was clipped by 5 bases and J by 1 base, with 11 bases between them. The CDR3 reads CASSPLDENTGELFF. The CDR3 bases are TGTGCCAGCAGTCCCTTAGACGAGAACACCGGGGAGCTGTTTTTT.

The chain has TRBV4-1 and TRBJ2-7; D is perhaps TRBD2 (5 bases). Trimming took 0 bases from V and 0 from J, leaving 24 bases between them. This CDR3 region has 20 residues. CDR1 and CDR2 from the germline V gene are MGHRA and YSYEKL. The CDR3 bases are TGCGCCAGCAGCCAAGATCTCTTCGGGGATACCTACATGGCCTCCTACGAGCAGTACTTC. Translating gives CASSQDLFGDTYMASYEQYF.

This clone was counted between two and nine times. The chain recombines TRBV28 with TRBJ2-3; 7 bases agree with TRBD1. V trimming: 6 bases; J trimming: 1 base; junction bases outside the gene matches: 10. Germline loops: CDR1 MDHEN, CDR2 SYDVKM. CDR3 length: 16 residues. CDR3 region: CASSSVPGQGTDTQYF. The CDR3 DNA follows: TGTGCCAGCAGCTCCGTTCCCGGACAGGGCACAGATACGCAGTATTTT.

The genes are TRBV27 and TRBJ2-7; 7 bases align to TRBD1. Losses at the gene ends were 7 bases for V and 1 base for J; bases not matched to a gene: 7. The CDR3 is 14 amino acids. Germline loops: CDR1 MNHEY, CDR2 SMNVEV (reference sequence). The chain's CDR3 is CASMRTGVSYEQYF. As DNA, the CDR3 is TGTGCCAGCATGAGAACAGGGGTTTCCTACGAGCAGTACTTC.

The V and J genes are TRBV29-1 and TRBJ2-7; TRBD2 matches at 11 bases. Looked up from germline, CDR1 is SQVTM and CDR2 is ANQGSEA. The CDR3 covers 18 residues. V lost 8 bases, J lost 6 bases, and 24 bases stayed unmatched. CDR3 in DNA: TGCAGCAGACCCCATCGGCTCCGTATCGGGACTAGCGGTCTCGAGCAGTACTTC. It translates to CSRPHRLRIGTSGLEQYF.

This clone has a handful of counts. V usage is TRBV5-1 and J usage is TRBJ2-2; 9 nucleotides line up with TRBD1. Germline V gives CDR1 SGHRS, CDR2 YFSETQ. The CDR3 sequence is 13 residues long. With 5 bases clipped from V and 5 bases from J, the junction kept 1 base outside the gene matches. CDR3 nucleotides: TGCGCCAGCAGGACAGGGGGTACCGGGGAGCTGTTTTTT. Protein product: CASRTGGTGELFF.